The 8 T cell receptor beta chains below all came from one sample that was sequenced in a study of shared clonotypes between healthy human individuals. Libraries were prepared by immunoSEQ multiplex PCR; TCRdb keeps only in-frame clonotypes and omits some of them. The table lists about 1.5 million clones, around 98% of them singletons, with roughly 0.42% in the top ten. The sample taken for sequencing was naive CD4+ T cells sorted from blood. The subset was: CD45RA+ positively selected. The receptors originated from a man aged 25 to 40 in good health.

The gene calls are TRBV19 and TRBJ1-5; TRBD1 matches at 8 bases. The germline gives CDR1 LNHDA, CDR2 SQIVND (reference sequence). The CDR3 consists of 15 residues. V dropped 4 bases and J dropped 7; count of bases not matched to a gene: 9. CDR3 loop: CASSKVQGAEQPQHF. CDR3 DNA sequence: TGTGCCAGTAGTAAGGTTCAGGGGGCTGAGCAGCCCCAGCATTTT.

This clone showed up just once. The chain is built from TRBV5-1 and TRBJ2-6; TRBD1 matches at 8 bases. The CDR3 runs to 17 residues. The trim removed 4 bases at V and 0 bases at J, leaving 6 bases unmatched. Germline CDR1 SGHRS, CDR2 YFSETQ. The CDR3 coding sequence is TGCGCCAGCAGCCCCGGACAGGGACTCTCTGGGGCCAACGTCCTGACTTTC. It translates to CASSPGQGLSGANVLTF. The whole variable domain, filled in from reference TRBV5-1 and TRBJ2-6, reads KAGVTQTPRYLIKTRGQQVTLSCSPISGHRSVSWYQQTPGQGLQFLFEYFSETQRNKGNFPGRFSGRQFSNSRSEMNVSTLELGDSALYLCASSPGQGLSGANVLTFGAGSRLTVL.

CDR3 residues: CASSLVPYGYEQYF. CDR3 coding DNA: TGCGCCAGCAGCTTGGTCCCGTATGGGTACGAGCAGTACTTC. The V and J genes are TRBV5-1 and TRBJ2-7; D gene uncertain. Germline CDR1 and CDR2: SGHRS and YFSETQ. This CDR3 comprises 14 residues. V lost 0 bases to trimming and J lost 4 bases, with 11 bases between them. Full variable domain (remainder filled in from reference TRBV5-1 and TRBJ2-7): KAGVTQTPRYLIKTRGQQVTLSCSPISGHRSVSWYQQTPGQGLQFLFEYFSETQRNKGNFPGRFSGRQFSNSRSEMNVSTLELGDSALYLCASSLVPYGYEQYFGPGTRLTVT.

The chain is built from TRBV9 and TRBJ2-7; D call uncertain. The germline V gene encodes CDR1 SGDLS and CDR2 YYNGEE. The CDR3 has 14 amino acids. Trimming cost V 0 bases and J 2 bases, with 9 bases left between them. This chain's CDR3 is CASSVGAAAYEQYF. The CDR3 DNA reads as TGTGCCAGCAGCGTAGGGGCGGCCGCCTACGAGCAGTACTTC. Based on the CDR3 plus reference TRBV9 and TRBJ2-7, the full variable domain is DSGVTQTPKHLITATGQRVTLRCSPRSGDLSVYWYQQSLDQGLQFLIQYYNGEERAKGNILERFSAQQFPDLHSELNLSSLELGDSALYFCASSVGAAAYEQYFGPGTRLTVT.

This clone came up once. The chain carries TRBV20-1 and TRBJ2-1; D unclear. The V gene lost 6 bases and the J gene lost 14 bases, with 17 bases spanning the gap. CDR3 length: 11 amino acids. Germline-derived CDR1 and CDR2 are DFQATT and SNEGSKA (reference sequence). In DNA, the CDR3 is TGCAGTGCAAGGTCGCGAGACCTAGAGTTCTTC. Residues: CSARSRDLEFF.

This clone was detected once. This sequence joins TRBV6-5 and TRBJ1-6; 7 bases are a match to TRBD1. The CDR3 is made up of 14 amino acids. The V segment lost 5 bases and the J segment 5 bases; nucleotides outside the gene matches: 3. Germline V lookup: CDR1 MNHEY, CDR2 SVGAGI. CDR3 sequence: CASSDGQDNSPLHF. The CDR3, as DNA: TGTGCCAGCAGTGACGGACAGGATAATTCACCCCTCCACTTT.

The chain couples TRBV2 to TRBJ1-3; D gene ambiguous. V lost 8 bases to trimming and J lost 1 base, with 9 bases between them. Germline loops: CDR1 SNHLY, CDR2 FYNNEI. The length of the CDR3 is 13 residues. CDR3 sequence (DNA): TGTGCCAGCTCCCCGGAGTCTGGAAACACCATATATTTT. It is translated as CASSPESGNTIYF.

Here the CDR3 reads CASSLVFRLGTGVDEQYF. CDR3 DNA sequence: TGTGCCAGCAGCTTGGTGTTCCGACTTGGGACGGGAGTAGACGAGCAGTACTTC. The rearrangement links TRBV5-8 to TRBJ2-7; possibly TRBD2 for D (6 bases). Trimming left V 0 bases short and J 5 bases short, with 24 bases between. The CDR3 covers 18 residues. In germline, CDR1 is SGHTS, CDR2 YDEGEE.